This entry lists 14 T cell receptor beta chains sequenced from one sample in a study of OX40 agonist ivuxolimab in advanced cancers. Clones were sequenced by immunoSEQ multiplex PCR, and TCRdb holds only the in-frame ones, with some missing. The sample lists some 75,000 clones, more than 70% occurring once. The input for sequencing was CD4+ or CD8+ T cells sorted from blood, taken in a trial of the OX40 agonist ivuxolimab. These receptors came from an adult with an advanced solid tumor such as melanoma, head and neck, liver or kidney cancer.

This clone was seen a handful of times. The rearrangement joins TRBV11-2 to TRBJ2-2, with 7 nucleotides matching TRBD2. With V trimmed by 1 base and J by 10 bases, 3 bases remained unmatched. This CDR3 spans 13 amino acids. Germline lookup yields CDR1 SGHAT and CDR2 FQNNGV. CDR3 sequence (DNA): TGTGCCAGCAGCTTAGGTGGGACTATGGAGCTGTTTTTT. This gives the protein CASSLGGTMELFF. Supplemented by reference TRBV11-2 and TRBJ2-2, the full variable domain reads EAGVAQSPRYKIIEKRQSVAFWCNPISGHATLYWYQQILGQGPKLLIQFQNNGVVDDSQLPKDRFSAERLKGVDSTLKIQPAKLEDSAVYLCASSLGGTMELFFGEGSRLTVL.

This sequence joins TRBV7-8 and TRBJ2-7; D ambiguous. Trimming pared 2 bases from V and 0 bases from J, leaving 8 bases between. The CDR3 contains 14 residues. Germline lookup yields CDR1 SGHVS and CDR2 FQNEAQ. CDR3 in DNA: TGTGCCAGCAGCTTAAACTACCACTCCTACGAGCAGTACTTC. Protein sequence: CASSLNYHSYEQYF.

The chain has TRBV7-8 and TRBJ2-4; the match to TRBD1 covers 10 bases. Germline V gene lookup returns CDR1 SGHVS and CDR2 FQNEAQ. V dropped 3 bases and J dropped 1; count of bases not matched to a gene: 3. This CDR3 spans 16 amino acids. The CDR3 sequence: CASSLRQGAAKNIQYF. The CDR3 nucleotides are TGTGCCAGCAGCTTGCGACAGGGGGCCGCCAAAAACATTCAGTACTTC.

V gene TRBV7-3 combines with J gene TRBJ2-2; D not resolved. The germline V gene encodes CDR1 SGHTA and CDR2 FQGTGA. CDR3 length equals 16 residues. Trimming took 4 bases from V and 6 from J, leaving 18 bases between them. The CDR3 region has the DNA TGTGCCAGCAGCTCTAAGACCCAGTCGGGCGCCGGGGAGCTGTTTTTT. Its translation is CASSSKTQSGAGELFF.

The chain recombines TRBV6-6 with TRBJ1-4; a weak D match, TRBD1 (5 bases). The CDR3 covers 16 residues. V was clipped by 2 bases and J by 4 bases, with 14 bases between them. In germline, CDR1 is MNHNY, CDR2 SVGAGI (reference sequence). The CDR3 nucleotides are TGTGCCAGCAGTTACGGGGTGGGAGGGGTTAATGAAAAACTGTTTTTT. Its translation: CASSYGVGGVNEKLFF.

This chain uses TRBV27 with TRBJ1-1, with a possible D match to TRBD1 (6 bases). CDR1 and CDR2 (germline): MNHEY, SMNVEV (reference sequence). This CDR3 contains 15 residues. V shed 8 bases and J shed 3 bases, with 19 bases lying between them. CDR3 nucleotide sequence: TGTGCCAGCGGGGTCGGGGGCGGGGCGGACACTGAAGCTTTCTTT. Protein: CASGVGGGADTEAFF.

The CDR3 loop reads CASSLSSGWAELFF. CDR3 coding DNA: TGTGCCAGCAGTTTATCTTCGGGCTGGGCGGAGCTGTTTTTT. The V and J genes are TRBV28 and TRBJ2-2; no firm D call. The CDR3 covers 14 residues. The ends were cut back, 1 base at V and 10 bases at J, with 13 bases in the middle. Per the germline V gene, CDR1 is MDHEN and CDR2 is SYDVKM.

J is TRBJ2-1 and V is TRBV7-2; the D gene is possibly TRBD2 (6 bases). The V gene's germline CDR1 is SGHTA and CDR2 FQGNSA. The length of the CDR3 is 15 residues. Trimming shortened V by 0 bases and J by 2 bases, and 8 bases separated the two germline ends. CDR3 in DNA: TGTGCCAGCAGCTTAGCAACGGGAGCCTACAATGAGCAGTTCTTC. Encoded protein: CASSLATGAYNEQFF.

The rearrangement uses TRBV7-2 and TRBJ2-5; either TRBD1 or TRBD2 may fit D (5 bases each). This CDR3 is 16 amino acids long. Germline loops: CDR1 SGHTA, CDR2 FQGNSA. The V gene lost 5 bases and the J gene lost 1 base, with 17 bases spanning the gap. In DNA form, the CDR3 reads TGTGCCAGCAGCCGACCCCCCCCCGGGACCCAAGAGACCCAGTACTTC. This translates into CASSRPPPGTQETQYF.

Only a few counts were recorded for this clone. In DNA form, the CDR3 reads TGCGCCAGCAGCGTATGGGACAGGGACTATGGCTACACCTTC. This codes for CASSVWDRDYGYTF. This chain uses TRBV5-1 with TRBJ1-2; 9 bases match TRBD1. V shed 4 bases and J 3 bases; nucleotides not matched to a gene: 4. The CDR3 is 14 amino acids. Germline-derived CDR1 and CDR2 are SGHRS and YFSETQ.

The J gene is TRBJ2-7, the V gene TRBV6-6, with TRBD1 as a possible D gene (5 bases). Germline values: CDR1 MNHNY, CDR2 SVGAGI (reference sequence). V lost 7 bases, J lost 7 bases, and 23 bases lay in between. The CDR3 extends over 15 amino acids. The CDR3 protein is CASNSHVQGVGEQYF. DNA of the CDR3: TGTGCCAGCAACTCTCACGTCCAGGGTGTCGGGGAGCAGTACTTC.

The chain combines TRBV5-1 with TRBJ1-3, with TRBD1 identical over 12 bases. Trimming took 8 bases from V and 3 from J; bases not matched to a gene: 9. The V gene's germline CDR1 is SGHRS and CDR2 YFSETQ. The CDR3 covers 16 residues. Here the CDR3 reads CASNPGQGADGNTIYF. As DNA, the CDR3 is TGCGCCAGTAATCCGGGACAGGGGGCGGATGGAAACACCATATATTTT. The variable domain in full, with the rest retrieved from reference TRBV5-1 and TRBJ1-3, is KAGVTQTPRYLIKTRGQQVTLSCSPISGHRSVSWYQQTPGQGLQFLFEYFSETQRNKGNFPGRFSGRQFSNSRSEMNVSTLELGDSALYLCASNPGQGADGNTIYFGEGSWLTVV.

CDR3 DNA: TGCGCCAGCAGCTTGGTAGGGATGAACACTGAAGCTTTCTTT. Its translation is CASSLVGMNTEAFF. The chain recombines TRBV5-1 with TRBJ1-1; unclear D gene. Looked up from germline, CDR1 is SGHRS and CDR2 is YFSETQ. The CDR3 covers 14 residues. V was clipped by 0 bases and J by 0 bases, with 6 bases between them. Full variable domain (missing parts from reference TRBV5-1 and TRBJ1-1): KAGVTQTPRYLIKTRGQQVTLSCSPISGHRSVSWYQQTPGQGLQFLFEYFSETQRNKGNFPGRFSGRQFSNSRSEMNVSTLELGDSALYLCASSLVGMNTEAFFGQGTRLTVV.

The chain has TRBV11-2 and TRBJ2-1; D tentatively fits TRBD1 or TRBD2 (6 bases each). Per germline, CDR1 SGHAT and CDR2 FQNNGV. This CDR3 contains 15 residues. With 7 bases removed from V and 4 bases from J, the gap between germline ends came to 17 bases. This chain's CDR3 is CASKDSGLLYNEQFF. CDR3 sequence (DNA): TGTGCCAGCAAGGACAGCGGGCTCCTTTACAATGAGCAGTTCTTC.